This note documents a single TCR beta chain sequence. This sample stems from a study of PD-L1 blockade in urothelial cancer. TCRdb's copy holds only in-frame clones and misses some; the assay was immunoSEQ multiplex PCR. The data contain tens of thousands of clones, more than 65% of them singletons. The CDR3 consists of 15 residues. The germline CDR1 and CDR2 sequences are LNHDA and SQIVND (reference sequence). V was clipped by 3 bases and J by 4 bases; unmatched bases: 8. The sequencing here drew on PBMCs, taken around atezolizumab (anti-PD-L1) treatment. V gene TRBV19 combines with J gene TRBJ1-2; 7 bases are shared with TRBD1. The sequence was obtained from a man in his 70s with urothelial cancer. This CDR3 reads CASSIAGQNSYGYTF. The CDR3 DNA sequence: TGTGCCAGTAGTATCGCGGGACAGAACTCCTATGGCTACACCTTC.